The TCR beta chain under discussion was sequenced for a study of T cells in Graves' hyperthyroidism and ophthalmopathy (dated 2019 in TCRdb). For context, the study as a whole: Peripheral blood was sampled at the time of initial diagnosis, prior to any treatment. To identify TCR V-J signatures that set the groups apart, the researchers used a discovery cohort of 100 patients, made up of around 42 with Graves' ophthalmopathy and 57 with stable Graves' hyperthyroidism. Prospective prediction of ophthalmopathy was tested in an independent validation cohort of about 19 hyperthyroidism patients and 17 patients who later progressed to ophthalmopathy. The roughly 91 discovery patients were randomly divided into training and test sets at a 7:3 ratio. In six Graves' hyperthyroidism patients, the study also compared T-cell repertoires from thyroid tissue with T-cell repertoires from blood. Following sampling, methimazole starting at 30 mg daily was given to hyperthyroidism patients, and high-dose intravenous methylprednisolone was given to ophthalmopathy patients. TCR Vbeta CDR3 sequencing of approximately 140 peripheral blood samples (around 45 ophthalmopathy, over 70 hyperthyroidism and around 17 progressor patients) is reported in the paper. Overall study results and their limits: Most expanded thyroid clonotypes (frequency above 0.001) were also detected in blood, a finding suggesting that blood repertoires may reflect thyroid immune responses. No statistical method was used to fix the sample size in advance, and group allocation was not hidden from the investigators. In cross-validation, a model built on a 13 V-J signature told ophthalmopathy apart from stable hyperthyroidism with 85% to 90% sensitivity and roughly 82% specificity, and in testing the same model reached 80%/75%. In validation, the model predicted progression to ophthalmopathy a median of about 5.9 months before onset, with approximately 70% sensitivity and just under 75% specificity.

A patient counted as having stable Graves' hyperthyroidism if no progression to ophthalmopathy occurred over 18 months of follow-up. Hyperthyroidism patients were aged 18 to 65 years and newly diagnosed, with disease duration of less than 2 months. The study excluded patients with uncontrolled infections, other autoimmune diseases, pregnancy or lactation. Diagnoses were based on clinical symptoms, serum thyroxine and TRAb, thyroid ultrasound and orbital computed tomography. Ficoll-Paque density gradient centrifugation was used to isolate PBMCs from around 10 ml of fresh peripheral blood. Trizol reagent was used to extract total RNA, and RNA quality was then checked on an Agilent 2100 Bioanalyzer. TCR beta CDR3 regions were amplified from RNA transcripts. A first-round RT-PCR of the TCR CDR3 used the HTBI primer set with the Qiagen OneStep RT-PCR kit. A second multiplex PCR round built the libraries, followed by size selection and purification. Libraries were sequenced paired-end with 100 bp reads on an Illumina HiSeq2000. The study's own analysis went as follows. Raw data were processed with SOAPnuke, discarding reads with adapters, uncalled bases, mean Phred below 15, or no exact constant-primer or identifier match. COPE v1.2.5 was used to merge high-quality paired reads, and clonotypes were defined as unique nucleotide sequences. MiTCR v1.1 was used to align the clonotypes against IMGT TRBV, TRBD and TRBJ reference segments. Only V-J combinations with frequency above 0.0001, covering 99% to 99.2% of repertoires, were analysed. The TCS score was defined as the ratio of F50 (clonal expansion) to E x V (chaos), calculated using BLOSUM62-based TCRdist between CDR3 peptides within each V-J. Welch's t-statistics and random forest reduced 500 to 550 V-J features to fewer than 15, which were used in a naive Bayes classifier (R e1071). The public reads were run again by TCRdb, first through fastp at Q25 and then through MiXCR, and only productive beta chains were kept. Here each entry gathers all rows of one CDR3 protein and keeps the most common genes and DNA. The V and J calls follow TCRdb's processing rather than the paper's. The sample includes some 700,000 distinct CDR3 sequences, with approximately 15% observed a single time. The top ten clonotypes cover roughly 15% of the sample.

This clonotype was seen only a few times. Its cognate antigen has yet to be identified. Compared with germline, one end of the junction differs, possibly owing to a read error. From a lookup of the germline V gene, CDR1 and CDR2 are SGDLS and YYNGEE. Taken from cysteine to phenylalanine, the CDR3 has 15 residues. Only the CDR3 portion is preserved as DNA: 45 bases, with reading frame beginning at the first base. The V and J segments used are TRBV9 and TRBJ1-1, with 8 bases aligning to TRBD1. This sequence was found in a man in his fifties or sixties with Graves' hyperthyroidism. Sequencing input: blood. In nucleotides, the sequence is TGTACCAGCAGCCCCCGGACAGGGAAATCCACTGAAGCTTTCTTT. Its translation reads: CTSSPRTGKSTEAFF. Here the CDR3 is joined to the reference TRBV9 and TRBJ1-1 genes, and the full variable domain is: DSGVTQTPKHLITATGQRVTLRCSPRSGDLSVYWYQQSLDQGLQFLIQYYNGEERAKGNILERFSAQQFPDLHSELNLSSLELGDSALYFCTSSPRTGKSTEAFFGQGTRLTVV.